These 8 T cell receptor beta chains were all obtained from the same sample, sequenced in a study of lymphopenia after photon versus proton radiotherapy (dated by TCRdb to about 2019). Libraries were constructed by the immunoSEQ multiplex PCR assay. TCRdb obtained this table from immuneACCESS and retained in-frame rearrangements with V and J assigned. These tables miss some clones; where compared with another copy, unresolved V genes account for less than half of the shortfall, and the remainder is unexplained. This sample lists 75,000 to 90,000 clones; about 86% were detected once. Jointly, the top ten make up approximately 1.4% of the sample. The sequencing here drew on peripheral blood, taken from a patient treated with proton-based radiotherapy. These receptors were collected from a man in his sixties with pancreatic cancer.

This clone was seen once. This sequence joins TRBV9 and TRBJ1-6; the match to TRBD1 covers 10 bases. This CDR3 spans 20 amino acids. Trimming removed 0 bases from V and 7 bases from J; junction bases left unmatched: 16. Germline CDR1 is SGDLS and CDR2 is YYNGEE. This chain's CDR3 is CASSVGSWDRGIESNSPLHF. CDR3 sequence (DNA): TGTGCCAGCAGCGTAGGGTCCTGGGACAGGGGCATCGAGTCAAATTCACCCCTCCACTTT.

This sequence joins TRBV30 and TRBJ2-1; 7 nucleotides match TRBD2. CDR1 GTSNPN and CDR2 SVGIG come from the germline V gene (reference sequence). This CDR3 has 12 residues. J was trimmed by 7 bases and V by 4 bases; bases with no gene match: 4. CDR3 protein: CAWTGGRNEQFF. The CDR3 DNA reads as TGTGCCTGGACGGGAGGTCGAAATGAGCAGTTCTTC. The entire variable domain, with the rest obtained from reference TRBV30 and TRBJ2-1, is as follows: SQTIHQWPATLVQPVGSPLSLECTVEGTSNPNLYWYRQAAGRGLQLLFYSVGIGQISSEVPQNLSASRPQDRQFILSSKKLLLSDSGFYLCAWTGGRNEQFFGPGTRLTVL.

The CDR3 region is CASSLTWYEQYF. CDR3 in DNA: TGTGCCAGCAGCTTAACATGGTACGAGCAGTACTTC. The V call is TRBV7-2, the J call TRBJ2-7; D unclear. Trimming stripped 2 bases from V and 4 bases from J, with 6 bases between. There are 12 residues in the CDR3. In germline, CDR1 is SGHTA, CDR2 FQGNSA.

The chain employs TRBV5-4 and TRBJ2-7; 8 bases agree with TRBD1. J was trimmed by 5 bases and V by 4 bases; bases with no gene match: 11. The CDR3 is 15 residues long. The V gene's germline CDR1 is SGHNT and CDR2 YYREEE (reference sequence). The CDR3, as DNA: TGTGCCAGCAGCGGGGGGAGACAGGGGTCGCACGAGCAGTACTTC. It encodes CASSGGRQGSHEQYF.

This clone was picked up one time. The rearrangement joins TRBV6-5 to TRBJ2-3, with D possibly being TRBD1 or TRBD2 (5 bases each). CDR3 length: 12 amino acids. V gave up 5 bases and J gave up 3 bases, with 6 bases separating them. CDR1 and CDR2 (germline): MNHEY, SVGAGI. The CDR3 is CASSGGTDTQYF. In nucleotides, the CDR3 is TGTGCCAGCAGTGGGGGAACAGATACGCAGTATTTT.

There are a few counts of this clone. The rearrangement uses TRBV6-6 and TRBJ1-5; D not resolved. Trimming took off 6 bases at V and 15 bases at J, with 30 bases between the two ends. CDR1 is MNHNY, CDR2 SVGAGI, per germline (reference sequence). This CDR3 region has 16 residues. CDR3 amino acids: CASSPNSGQVNQVGHF. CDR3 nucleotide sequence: TGTGCCAGCAGCCCCAACTCCGGGCAAGTCAATCAGGTCGGGCATTTT.

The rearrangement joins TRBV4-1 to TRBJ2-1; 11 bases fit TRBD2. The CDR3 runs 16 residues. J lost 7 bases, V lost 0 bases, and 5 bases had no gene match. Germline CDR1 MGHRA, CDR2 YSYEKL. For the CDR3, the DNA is TGCGCCAGCAGCCAAGAAGGTAGCGGGAGGGCGAATGAGCAGTTCTTC. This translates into CASSQEGSGRANEQFF.

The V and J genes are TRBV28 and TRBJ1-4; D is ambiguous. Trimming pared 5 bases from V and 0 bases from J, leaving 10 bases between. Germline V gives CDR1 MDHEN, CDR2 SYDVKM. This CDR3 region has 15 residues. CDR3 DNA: TGTGCCAGCAGTGTCGGCGGGTCAACTAATGAAAAACTGTTTTTT. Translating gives CASSVGGSTNEKLFF.